The 3 T cell receptor beta chains reported below all come from one sample, sequenced in a study of cytomegalovirus exposure and HLA in healthy donors. PCR involved 60 Vbeta and 13 Jbeta primers. The repertoire was sequenced with immunoSEQ multiplex PCR; TCRdb's copy has only in-frame clones and lacks some. The table shows approximately 120,000 clones, with 75% to 90% occurring only once. Input material: PBMCs. These receptors all stem from a woman aged 25 to 45 in good health and CMV-seropositive.

The chain couples TRBV19 to TRBJ2-7; TRBD1 is a possible D gene (5 bases). Germline CDR1 reads LNHDA; CDR2 reads SQIVND (reference sequence). The V and J ends lost 3 bases and 6 bases respectively, with 12 bases between them. This CDR3 is 13 amino acids long. This CDR3 reads CASSMIHQGEQYF. CDR3 DNA sequence: TGTGCCAGTAGTATGATCCATCAGGGCGAGCAGTACTTC. The full variable domain, completed using reference TRBV19 and TRBJ2-7, is DGGITQSPKYLFRKEGQNVTLSCEQNLNHDAMYWYRQDPGQGLRLIYYSQIVNDFQKGDIAEGYSVSREKKESFPLTVTSAQKNPTAFYLCASSMIHQGEQYFGPGTRLTVT.

The chain couples TRBV15 to TRBJ2-7, with 11 bases fitting TRBD2. With V trimmed by 8 bases and J by 1 base, 13 bases remained unmatched. From germline, CDR1 is LNHNV and CDR2 YYDKDF (reference sequence). This CDR3 is built from 17 residues. The CDR3 region is CATSPGSGRGESYEQYF. CDR3 nucleotides: TGTGCCACCTCCCCAGGTAGCGGGAGGGGTGAGTCCTACGAGCAGTACTTC.

This chain links TRBV9 with TRBJ2-3; 9 bases fit TRBD2. With V trimmed by 3 bases and J by 4 bases, 9 bases remained unmatched. The CDR3 length is 16 residues. Germline V gene lookup returns CDR1 SGDLS and CDR2 YYNGEE. In nucleotides, the CDR3 is TGTGCCAGCAGCGACGTTAGCGGGGGCCCCGCAGATACGCAGTATTTT. Its translation is CASSDVSGGPADTQYF.